Reported below is one T cell receptor beta chain. Its antigen is as yet unknown. An end of the junction differs from the germline gene, which may be a read error. This sample stems from a study of post-analysis software for immune sequencing data. Whole-study context: There were relapsing-remitting, secondary progressive and progressive-relapsing multiple sclerosis among the disease courses included. General study results and limits: TRBV5-6, TRBV5-1 and TRBV20-1 belonged to a set of roughly five TRBV segments that were more frequent in patients than controls. People with multiple sclerosis had a significantly lower normalized Chao1 diversity than controls did. By F measure, strong co-clustering occurred among samples prepared in the same batch.

Prepared libraries of TCR beta cDNA carried unique molecular identifiers. When about 0.9 to 10 million T cells were used, they gave some 520,000 cDNA molecules. MiXCR, applied by TCRdb to the PCR reads, yields one record per CDR3 protein. This repertoire shows 150,000 to 200,000 distinct CDR3 sequences, about 29% found once; its top ten account for 1.5%. The CDR3 extends over 16 amino acids. CDR1 SGHTA and CDR2 FQGTGA come from the germline V gene. The specimen sequenced was blood. J is TRBJ2-3 and V is TRBV7-3, with D unresolved. The source of this sequence is a girl aged 10-17 years with multiple sclerosis. In DNA, the CDR3 is TGTGCCAGCAGTTTAACGTTGAAGGCCCGCACAGATACGCAGTATTTT. This codes for CASSLTLKARTDTQYF. The full variable domain, its missing parts supplied by reference TRBV7-3 and TRBJ2-3, is GAGVSQTPSNKVTEKGKYVELRCDPISGHTALYWYRQSLGQGPEFLIYFQGTGAADDSGLPNDRFFAVRPEGSVSTLKIQRTERGDSAVYLCASSLTLKARTDTQYFGPGTRLTVL.